The present T cell receptor (beta chain) was sequenced within a study of blood T cells in healthy people across ages. In its sample, this clonotype was seen a few times. Germline V lookup: CDR1 DFQATT, CDR2 SNEGSKA (reference sequence). V shed 4 bases and J 8 bases; nucleotides not matched to a gene: 9. The CDR3 is 15 amino acids. Sample-barcoded 5' priming and a J-beta primer mix drove a second PCR of roughly 7 to 11 cycles. Carrying 12 random nucleotides, a template-switch adaptor labeled each individual cDNA molecule. One entry per CDR3 protein, called by TCRdb with MiXCR from the 5' RACE reads. The repertoire consists of 600,000 to 1,000,000 distinct CDR3 sequences, with about three fifths occurring once and the leading ten covering 20% to 25%.

This receptor was taken from a man aged 25 to 40 in good health. J is TRBJ2-1 and V is TRBV20-1, with 12 bases that match TRBD2. Sequenced: blood. The CDR3 nucleotides read TGCAGTGCTACCCTGACTAGCGGGAGTTCGGATGAGCAGTTCTTC. Residues: CSATLTSGSSDEQFF.